The source of this T cell receptor (beta chain) is a study of identical twins. General observations from the study: Interpretation of the results relied on cross-sectional statistical analysis and not on following the same donors.

In regard to this clonotype: The antigen is undetermined.

Losses at the gene ends were 6 bases for V and 7 bases for J; bases not matched to a gene: 5. Germline loops: CDR1 DFQATT, CDR2 SNEGSKA (reference sequence). This CDR3 comprises 12 residues. Template switching created a universal primer site, and the cDNA included unique molecular identifiers. TCRdb redid the calling of the 5' RACE reads with MiXCR, one entry per CDR3 protein. The sample lists 1.5 million to 2 million distinct CDR3 sequences, around 33% occurring once. The chain has TRBV20-1 and TRBJ1-2, with 10 bases fitting TRBD1. The source of this sequence is a newborn girl in good health. Sequencing input: cord blood. CDR3 sequence (DNA): TGCAGTGCCACGGACAGGGGGTTTGGCTACACCTTC. Its protein is CSATDRGFGYTF.